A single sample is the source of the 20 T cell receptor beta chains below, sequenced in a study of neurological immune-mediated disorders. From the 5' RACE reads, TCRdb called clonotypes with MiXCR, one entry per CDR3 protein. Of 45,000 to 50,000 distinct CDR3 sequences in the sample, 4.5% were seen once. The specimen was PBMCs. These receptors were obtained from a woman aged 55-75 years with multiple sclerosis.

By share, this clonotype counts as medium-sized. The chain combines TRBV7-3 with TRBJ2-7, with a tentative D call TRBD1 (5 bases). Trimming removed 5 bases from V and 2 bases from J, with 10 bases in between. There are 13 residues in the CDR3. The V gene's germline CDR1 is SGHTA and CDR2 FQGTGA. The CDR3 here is CASSMQGTYEQYF. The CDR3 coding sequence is TGTGCCAGCAGCATGCAGGGAACCTACGAGCAGTACTTC.

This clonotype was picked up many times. This CDR3 is CASSQVLTMLETQYF. CDR3 nucleotide sequence: TGCGCCAGCAGCCAGGTCCTTACCATGTTGGAGACCCAGTACTTC. V is TRBV4-1 and J is TRBJ2-5; D is uncertain. Germline values: CDR1 MGHRA, CDR2 YSYEKL. CDR3 length equals 15 residues. V lost 3 bases and J lost 5, with 16 bases in between.

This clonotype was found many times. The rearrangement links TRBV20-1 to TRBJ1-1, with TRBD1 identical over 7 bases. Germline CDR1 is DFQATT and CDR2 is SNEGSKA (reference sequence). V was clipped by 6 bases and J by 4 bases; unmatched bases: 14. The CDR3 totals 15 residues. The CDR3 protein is CSALPPQGEATEAFF. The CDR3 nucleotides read TGCAGTGCCCTACCCCCCCAGGGGGAAGCCACTGAAGCTTTCTTT.

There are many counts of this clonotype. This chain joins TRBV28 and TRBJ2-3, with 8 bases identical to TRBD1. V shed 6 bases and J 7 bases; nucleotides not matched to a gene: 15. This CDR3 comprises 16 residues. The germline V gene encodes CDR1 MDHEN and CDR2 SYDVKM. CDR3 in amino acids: CASSARTGRWGNTQYF. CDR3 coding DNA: TGTGCCAGCAGCGCGCGGACAGGGCGATGGGGAAATACGCAGTATTTT.

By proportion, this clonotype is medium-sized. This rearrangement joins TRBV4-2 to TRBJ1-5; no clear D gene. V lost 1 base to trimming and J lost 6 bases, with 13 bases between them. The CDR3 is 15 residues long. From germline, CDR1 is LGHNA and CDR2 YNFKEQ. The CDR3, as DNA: TGTGCCAGCAGCCAAGGGGTCTATGAGATTCAGCCCCAGCATTTT. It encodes CASSQGVYEIQPQHF.

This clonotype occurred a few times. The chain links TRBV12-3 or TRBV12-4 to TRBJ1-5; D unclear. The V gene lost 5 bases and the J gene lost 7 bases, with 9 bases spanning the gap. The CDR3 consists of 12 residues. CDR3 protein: CASSLLGQPQHF. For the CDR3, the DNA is TGTGCCAGCAGTCTTTTGGGGCAGCCCCAGCATTTT.

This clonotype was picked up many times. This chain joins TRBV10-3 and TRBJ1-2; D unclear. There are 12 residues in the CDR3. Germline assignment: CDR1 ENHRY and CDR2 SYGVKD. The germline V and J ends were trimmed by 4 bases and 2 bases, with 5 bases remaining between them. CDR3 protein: CAISGENYGYTF. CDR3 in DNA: TGTGCCATCAGTGGGGAAAACTATGGCTACACCTTC.

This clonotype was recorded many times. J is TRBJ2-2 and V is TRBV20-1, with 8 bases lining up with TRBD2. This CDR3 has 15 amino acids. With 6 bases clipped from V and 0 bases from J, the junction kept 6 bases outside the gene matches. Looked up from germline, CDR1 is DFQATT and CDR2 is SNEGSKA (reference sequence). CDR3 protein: CSAPGLDPNTGELFF. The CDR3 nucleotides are TGCAGTGCCCCGGGACTAGACCCGAACACCGGGGAGCTGTTTTTT.

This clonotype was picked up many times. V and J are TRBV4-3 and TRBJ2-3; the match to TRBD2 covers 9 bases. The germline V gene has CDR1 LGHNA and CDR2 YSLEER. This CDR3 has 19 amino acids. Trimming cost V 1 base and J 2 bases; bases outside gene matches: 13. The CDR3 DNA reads TGCGCCAGCAGCCAAGTATTTGGGTCGCGGGGGGGCGACACAGATACGCAGTATTTT. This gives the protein CASSQVFGSRGGDTDTQYF.

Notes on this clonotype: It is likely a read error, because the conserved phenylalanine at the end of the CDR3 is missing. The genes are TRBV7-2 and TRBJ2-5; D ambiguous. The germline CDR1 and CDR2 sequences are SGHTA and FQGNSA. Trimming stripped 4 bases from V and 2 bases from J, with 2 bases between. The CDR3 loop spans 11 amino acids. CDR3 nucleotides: TGTGCCAGCAGCTCGCAAGAGACCCAGTACTGC. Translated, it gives CASSSQETQYC.

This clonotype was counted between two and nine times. The CDR3 DNA sequence: TGTGCCAGCAGTCCACTGCGCGGGACAGATACGCAGTATTTT. Its translation: CASSPLRGTDTQYF. This sequence joins TRBV27 and TRBJ2-3; D is possibly TRBD2 (5 bases). This CDR3 has 14 residues. Per the germline V gene, CDR1 is MNHEY and CDR2 is SMNVEV (reference sequence). V dropped 5 bases and J dropped 3 bases, with 12 bases sitting between them.

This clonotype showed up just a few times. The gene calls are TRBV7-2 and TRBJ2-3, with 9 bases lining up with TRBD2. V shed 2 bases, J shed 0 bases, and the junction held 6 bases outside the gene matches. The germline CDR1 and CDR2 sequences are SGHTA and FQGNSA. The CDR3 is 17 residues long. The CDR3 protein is CASSLMTSGRSTDTQYF. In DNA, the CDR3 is TGTGCCAGCAGCTTAATGACTAGCGGAAGAAGCACAGATACGCAGTATTTT.

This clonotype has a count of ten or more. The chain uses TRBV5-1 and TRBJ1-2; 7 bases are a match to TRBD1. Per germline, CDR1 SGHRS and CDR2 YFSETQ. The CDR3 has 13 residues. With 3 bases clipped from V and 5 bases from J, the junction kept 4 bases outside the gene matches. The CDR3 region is CASSSTGEYGYTF. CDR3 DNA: TGCGCCAGCAGCTCTACAGGGGAATATGGCTACACCTTC.

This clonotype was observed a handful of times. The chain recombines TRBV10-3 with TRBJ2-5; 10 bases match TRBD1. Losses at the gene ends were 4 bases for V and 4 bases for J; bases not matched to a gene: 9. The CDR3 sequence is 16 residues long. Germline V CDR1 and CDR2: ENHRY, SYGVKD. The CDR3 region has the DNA TGTGCCATCAGTGTGGGGACAGGGGCTATATCAGAGACCCAGTACTTC. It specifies CAISVGTGAISETQYF.

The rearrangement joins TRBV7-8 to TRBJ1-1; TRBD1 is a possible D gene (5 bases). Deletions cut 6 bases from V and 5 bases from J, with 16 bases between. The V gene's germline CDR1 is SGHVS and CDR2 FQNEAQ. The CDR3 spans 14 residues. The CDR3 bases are TGTGCCAGCAGTCAAGACAGCCGGGGAACTGAAGCTTTCTTT. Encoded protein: CASSQDSRGTEAFF.

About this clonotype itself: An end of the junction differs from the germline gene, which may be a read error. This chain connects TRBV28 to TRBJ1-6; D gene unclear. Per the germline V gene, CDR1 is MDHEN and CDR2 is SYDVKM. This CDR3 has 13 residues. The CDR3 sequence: CASSLTGNSPLNF. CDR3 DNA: TGTGCCAGCAGTTTAACGGGGAACTCACCCCTCAACTTT.

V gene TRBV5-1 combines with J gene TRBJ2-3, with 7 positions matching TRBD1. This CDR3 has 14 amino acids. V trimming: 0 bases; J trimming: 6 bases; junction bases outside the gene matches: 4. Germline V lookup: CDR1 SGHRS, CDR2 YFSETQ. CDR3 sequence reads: CASSLGQTGDTQYF. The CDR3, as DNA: TGCGCCAGCAGCTTGGGGCAGACAGGGGATACGCAGTATTTT.

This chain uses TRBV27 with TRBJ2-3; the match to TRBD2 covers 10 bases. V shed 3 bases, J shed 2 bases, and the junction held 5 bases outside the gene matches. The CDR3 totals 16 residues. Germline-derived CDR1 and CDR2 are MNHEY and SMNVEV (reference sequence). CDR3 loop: CASSFILAGDTDTQYF. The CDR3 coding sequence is TGTGCCAGCAGTTTTATTCTAGCGGGAGACACAGATACGCAGTATTTT.

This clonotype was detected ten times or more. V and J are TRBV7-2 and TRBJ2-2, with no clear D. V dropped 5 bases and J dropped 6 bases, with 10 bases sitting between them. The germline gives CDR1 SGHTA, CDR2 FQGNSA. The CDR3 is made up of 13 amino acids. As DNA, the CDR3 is TGTGCCAGCAGCCAGACCCCCGCCGGGGAGCTGTTTTTT. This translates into CASSQTPAGELFF.

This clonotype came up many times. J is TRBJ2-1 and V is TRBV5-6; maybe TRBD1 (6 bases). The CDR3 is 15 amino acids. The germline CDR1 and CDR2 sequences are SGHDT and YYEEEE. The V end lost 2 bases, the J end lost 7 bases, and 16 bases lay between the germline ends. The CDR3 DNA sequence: TGTGCCAGCAGCTTAGACAGGCCTGGTAGGAATGAGCAGTTCTTC. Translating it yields CASSLDRPGRNEQFF.